Listed below are T cell receptor beta chains from one sample, sequenced in a study of CD8+ T cells in alopecia areata. Libraries were prepared by immunoSEQ multiplex PCR; TCRdb keeps only in-frame clonotypes and omits some of them. The sample carries approximately 54,000 clones, roughly 96% recorded once. This sample comprised CD8+ T cells sorted from blood, obtained at week 0. These receptors were collected from a human donor with alopecia areata. CDR3s include the opening cysteine and the closing phenylalanine or tryptophan. D genes are given only for firm matches. Clone size is not always given. Where it is, it says once, few, many or a class for expanded clones.

TGTGCCACCAGCAGCTCCAGGAACACCGGGGAGCTGTTTTTT CATSSSRNTGELFF TRBV15 . TRBJ2-2 .
TGTGCCATCAGTGCAACCACTAGAGAGACCGGGGAGCTGTTTTTT CAISATTRETGELFF TRBV10-3 . TRBJ2-2 .
TGTGCCAGCAGGGGGGCCAAGGACAATCAGCCCCAGCATTTT CASRGAKDNQPQHF TRBV2 . TRBJ1-5 .
TGCGCCAGCAGCTTGGAAGCAGTGATAGATACGCAGTATTTT CASSLEAVIDTQYF TRBV5-1 . TRBJ2-3 once
TGTGCCAGCAGCTTGGGATATGGATACAGCACAGATACGCAGTATTTT CASSLGYGYSTDTQYF TRBV5-6 . TRBJ2-3 .
TGTGCCAGCAGAAGAAGCAGCCTAGACGAGGCTTTCTTT CASRRSSLDEAFF TRBV6-5 . TRBJ1-1 .
TGTGCCAGCAGTTTTGTTGCGGGGGTTTCCTACGAGCAGTACTTC CASSFVAGVSYEQYF TRBV27 TRBD2 TRBJ2-7 .
TGTGCCAGCAGCTACAGTTGGGGGAACACCGGGGAGCTGTTTTTT CASSYSWGNTGELFF TRBV11-1 . TRBJ2-2 .
TGTGCCAGCAGACATCAGGGGTCACCTAACTATGGCTACACCTTC CASRHQGSPNYGYTF TRBV5-6 . TRBJ1-2 .
TGTGCCAGTTTCGAACGACCAGGAGACACTGAAGCTTTCTTT CASFERPGDTEAFF TRBV19 . TRBJ1-1 .
TGCAGCGTTAACGACAGTAACGAGCAGTACTTC CSVNDSNEQYF TRBV29-1 . TRBJ2-7 .
TGTGCCAGCAGTTACCTAGTAGACTCCTACGAGCAGTACTTC CASSYLVDSYEQYF TRBV6-5 . TRBJ2-7 few
TGTGCCAGCAGCCCCACCCTCCTAGATACGCAGTATTTT CASSPTLLDTQYF TRBV6-5 . TRBJ2-3 .
TGTGCCAGCAGCCGGTGGGACAGGAGATCAACTAATGAAAAACTGTTTTTT CASSRWDRRSTNEKLFF TRBV14 TRBD1 TRBJ1-4 .
TGTGCCAGCAGCTTGGACAGGGGGCATCAGCCCCAGCATTTT CASSLDRGHQPQHF TRBV5-6 TRBD1 TRBJ1-5 .
TGTGCCAGCAGCCCTATCGGGGAACCCCTCCACTTT CASSPIGEPLHF TRBV7-9 . TRBJ1-6 .
TGTGCCTCTCAAGGGCATCCCTACGAGCAGTACTTC CASQGHPYEQYF TRBV6-5 . TRBJ2-7 .
TGCAGCGCCAACAGGGGTAACTATGGCTACACCTTC CSANRGNYGYTF TRBV29-1 TRBD1 TRBJ1-2 once
TGTGCCTGGAGGGCCCCCCTACAGGGGGATTATGAGCAGTACTTC CAWRAPLQGDYEQYF TRBV30 TRBD1 TRBJ2-7 once
TGTGCCAGCAGCCAAGAAGTCGCAAGCGGGAGCACAGATACGCAGTATTTT CASSQEVASGSTDTQYF TRBV4-2 . TRBJ2-3 .
TGTGCCAGCAGCTTGGGAGTCTTGGGCCAGGGGCATCCAGAGACCCAGTACTTC CASSLGVLGQGHPETQYF TRBV5-6 . TRBJ2-5 .
TGCGCCAGCAGCCAGGCCGGGACACAAACCTACGAGCAGTACTTC CASSQAGTQTYEQYF TRBV4-1 . TRBJ2-7 .
TGTGCCAGCAGAGGACAGGGTGGGCCGAAAAACGAGCAGTACTTC CASRGQGGPKNEQYF TRBV6-1 TRBD1 TRBJ2-7 .
TGTGCCAGCAGCTTGGGTCTAGCGGGGGGGCGATCTGAGCAGTTCTTC CASSLGLAGGRSEQFF TRBV11-2 TRBD2 TRBJ2-1 once
TGTGCCAGTAGTATAGCCCAGGGGTTGGGGGCATACAATGAGCAGTTCTTC CASSIAQGLGAYNEQFF TRBV19 . TRBJ2-1 .
TGTGCCAGCAGCTTAGCCGGGACCTATGGCTACACCTTC CASSLAGTYGYTF TRBV7-9 . TRBJ1-2 .
TGTGCCACCAGCAGAGTGCCCCCTGAAGCTTTCTTT CATSRVPPEAFF TRBV15 . TRBJ1-1 .
TGCAGCGTGGTGGACGGCTATGGCTACACCTTC CSVVDGYGYTF TRBV29-1 . TRBJ1-2 .
TGTGCCAGCAGCCTCGTCGCGATACTCCCGGGACTAGCCCCGGATACGCAGTATTTT CASSLVAILPGLAPDTQYF TRBV7-6 TRBD2 TRBJ2-3 .
TGTGCCACCTCCAAGGGGTCCCCTTCCTACGAGCAGTACTTC CATSKGSPSYEQYF TRBV15 . TRBJ2-7 once
TGCGCCAGCAGCAACGGACTCGAGCAGTACTTC CASSNGLEQYF TRBV4-1 . TRBJ2-7 .
TGTGCCAGCAGCCAAGATCCCGGTCCGGGGACTGGGGCCAACGTCCTGACTTTC CASSQDPGPGTGANVLTF TRBV4-2 . TRBJ2-6 .
TGCGCCAGCAGCTGGCAGGGGGGAATGAACACTGAAGCTTTCTTT CASSWQGGMNTEAFF TRBV5-1 TRBD1 TRBJ1-1 once
TGCGCCAGCAGCCAAGATCGGAGCACTGAAGCTTTCTTT CASSQDRSTEAFF TRBV4-3 . TRBJ1-1 .
TGTGCTAGTGGTTTGCCCCAGCTCCAGATTCACAACTATGGCTACACCTTC CASGLPQLQIHNYGYTF TRBV12-5 . TRBJ1-2 .
TGTGCCAGTACCGCGGACAGATACTATAATTCACCCCTCCACTTT CASTADRYYNSPLHF TRBV19 . TRBJ1-6 .
TGTGCCAGCAGCTTAGGGCAGGTCAGCACAGATACGCAGTATTTT CASSLGQVSTDTQYF TRBV11-2 . TRBJ2-3 .
TGTGCCACCGAGGACATACTTGGGGGTTACAATGAGCAGTTCTTC CATEDILGGYNEQFF TRBV6-1 . TRBJ2-1 once
TGTGCCACCAGCACTTTAGGGGGCACTGAAGCTTTCTTT CATSTLGGTEAFF TRBV15 . TRBJ1-1 once
TGCGCCAGCAGCCGGGACGGATACTCTGGGGCCAACGTCCTGACTTTC CASSRDGYSGANVLTF TRBV4-3 . TRBJ2-6 few
TGCGCCAGCAGCTCGCGACAGGGTCTAGGGACCGGGGAGCTGTTTTTT CASSSRQGLGTGELFF TRBV4-1 TRBD1 TRBJ2-2 .
TGTGCTAGTGGTTTCGTGACAGGTAGGGACTATGGCTACACCTTC CASGFVTGRDYGYTF TRBV12-5 . TRBJ1-2 .